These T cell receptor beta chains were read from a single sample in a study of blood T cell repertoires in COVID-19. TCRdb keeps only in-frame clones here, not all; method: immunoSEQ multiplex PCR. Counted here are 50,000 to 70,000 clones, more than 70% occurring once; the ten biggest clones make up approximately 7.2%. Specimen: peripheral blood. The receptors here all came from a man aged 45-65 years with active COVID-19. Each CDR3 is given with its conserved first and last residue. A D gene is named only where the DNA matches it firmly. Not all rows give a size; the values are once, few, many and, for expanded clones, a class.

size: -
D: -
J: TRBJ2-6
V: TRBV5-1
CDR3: CASRADASSGANVLTF
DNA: TGCGCCAGCCGAGCGGACGCGAGCTCTGGGGCCAACGTCCTGACTTTC

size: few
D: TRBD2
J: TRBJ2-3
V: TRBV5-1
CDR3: CASSLNSGITDTQYF
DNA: TGCGCCAGCAGCTTAAATAGCGGGATCACAGATACGCAGTATTTT

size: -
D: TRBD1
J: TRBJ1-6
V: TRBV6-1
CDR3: CASSEATGDNSPLHF
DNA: TGTGCCAGCAGTGAAGCGACAGGGGATAATTCACCCCTCCACTTT

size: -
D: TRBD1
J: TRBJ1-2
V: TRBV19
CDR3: CASKIMIQGADGYTF
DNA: TGTGCCAGTAAAATTATGATTCAGGGGGCAGATGGCTACACCTTC

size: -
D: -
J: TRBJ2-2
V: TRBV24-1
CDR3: CATSLPGGELFF
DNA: TGTGCCACCAGTCTCCCAGGCGGGGAGCTGTTTTTT

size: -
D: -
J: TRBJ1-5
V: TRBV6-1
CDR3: CASREVISNQPQHF
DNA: TGTGCCAGCAGGGAAGTAATTAGCAATCAGCCCCAGCATTTT

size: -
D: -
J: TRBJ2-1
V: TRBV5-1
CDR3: CASRSTNSGYNEQFF
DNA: TGCGCCAGCAGGTCCACGAATAGCGGATACAATGAGCAGTTCTTC

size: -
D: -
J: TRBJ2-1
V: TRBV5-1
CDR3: CASSLIGDEQFF
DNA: TGCGCCAGCAGCTTAATAGGGGATGAGCAGTTCTTC

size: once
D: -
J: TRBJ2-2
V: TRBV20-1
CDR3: CSASPWNTGELFF
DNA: TGCAGTGCTAGTCCCTGGAACACCGGGGAGCTGTTTTTT

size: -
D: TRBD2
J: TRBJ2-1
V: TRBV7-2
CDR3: CASSPSSGRAGEQFF
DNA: TGTGCCAGCAGCCCCTCTAGCGGGAGGGCCGGAGAGCAGTTCTTC

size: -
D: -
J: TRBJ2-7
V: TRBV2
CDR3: CASSDRDSLGDEQYF
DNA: TGTGCCAGCAGTGATCGGGACTCCCTCGGGGACGAGCAGTACTTC

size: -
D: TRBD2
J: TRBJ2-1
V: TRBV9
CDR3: CASSVGLAGGYNEQFF
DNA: TGTGCCAGCAGCGTAGGTTTAGCGGGAGGATATAATGAGCAGTTCTTC

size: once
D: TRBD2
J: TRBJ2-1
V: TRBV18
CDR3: CASSPTSGSGNEQFF
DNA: TGTGCCAGCTCACCAACGAGCGGGAGCGGCAATGAGCAGTTCTTC

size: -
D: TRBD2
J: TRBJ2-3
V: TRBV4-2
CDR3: CASSQDPSGGTDTQYF
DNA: TGTGCCAGCAGCCAAGACCCTAGCGGGGGCACAGATACGCAGTATTTT

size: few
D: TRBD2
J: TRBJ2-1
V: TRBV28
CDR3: CASSWLAGTRKRNEQFF
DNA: TGTGCCAGCAGTTGGCTAGCGGGAACACGCAAGAGGAATGAGCAGTTCTTC

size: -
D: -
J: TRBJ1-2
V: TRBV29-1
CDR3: CSVAGEDYGYTF
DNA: TGCAGCGTTGCGGGGGAGGACTATGGCTACACCTTC

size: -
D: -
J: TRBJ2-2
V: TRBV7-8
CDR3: CASPYPRQSNTGELFF
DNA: TGTGCCAGCCCATATCCGAGACAGTCGAACACCGGGGAGCTGTTTTTT

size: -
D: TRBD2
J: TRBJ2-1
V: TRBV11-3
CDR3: CASSFVAGSYNEQFF
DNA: TGTGCCAGCAGCTTTGTAGCGGGGAGCTACAATGAGCAGTTCTTC

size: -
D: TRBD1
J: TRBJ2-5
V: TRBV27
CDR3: CASRNTGVRETQYF
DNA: TGTGCCAGCAGGAATACAGGGGTTCGAGAGACCCAGTACTTC

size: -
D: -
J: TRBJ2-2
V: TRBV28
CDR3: CAGRGTNTGELFF
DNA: TGTGCCGGCCGGGGGACGAACACCGGGGAGCTGTTTTTT

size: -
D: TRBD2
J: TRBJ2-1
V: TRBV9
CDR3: CASSPLGTTYEQFF
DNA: TGTGCCAGCAGCCCACTCGGGACTACTTATGAGCAGTTCTTC

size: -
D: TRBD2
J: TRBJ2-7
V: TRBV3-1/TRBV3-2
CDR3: CASSPAGGTYEQYF
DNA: TGTGCCAGCAGCCCGGCGGGGGGGACCTACGAGCAGTACTTC

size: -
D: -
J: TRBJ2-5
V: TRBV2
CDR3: CASLEYQETQYF
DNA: TGTGCCAGCTTAGAGTACCAAGAGACCCAGTACTTC

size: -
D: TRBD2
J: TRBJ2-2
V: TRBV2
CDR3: CASSRLAGGSGELFF
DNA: TGTGCCAGCAGTCGGCTAGCGGGAGGATCCGGGGAGCTGTTTTTT

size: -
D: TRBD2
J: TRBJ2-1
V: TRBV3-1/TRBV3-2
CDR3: CASSQPGLVSWGEQFF
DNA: TGTGCCAGCAGCCAGCCGGGACTAGTCTCCTGGGGGGAGCAGTTCTTC

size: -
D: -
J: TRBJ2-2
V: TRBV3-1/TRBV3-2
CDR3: CASSQVLANTGELFF
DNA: TGTGCCAGCAGCCAAGTACTAGCGAACACCGGGGAGCTGTTTTTT

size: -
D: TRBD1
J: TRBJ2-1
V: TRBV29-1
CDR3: CSINRDRGYNEQFF
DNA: TGCAGCATTAACCGGGACAGGGGCTACAATGAGCAGTTCTTC

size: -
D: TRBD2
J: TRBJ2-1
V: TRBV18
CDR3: CASSFLSGRAMDEQFF
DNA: TGTGCCAGCTCATTTCTTAGCGGGAGGGCGATGGATGAGCAGTTCTTC